This TCR beta chain was documented in a study of T cells in Graves' hyperthyroidism and ophthalmopathy. CDR1 is MDHEN and CDR2 is SYDVKM in the germline V gene. V shed 1 base and J shed 8 bases, with 9 bases lying between them. The CDR3 is 13 residues long. Findings of the study overall: Blood shared most expanded thyroid clonotypes above 0.001.

Not enrolled were patients with uncontrolled infection, other autoimmune disease, pregnancy or lactation. Comment on this clonotype: Antigen: not known.

Amplification targeted TCR beta CDR3 regions from RNA transcripts. TCR CDR3 regions were first amplified by RT-PCR with HTBI primers. TCRdb processed the multiplex PCR reads anew with MiXCR; each CDR3 protein has one entry. The sample records 700,000 or so distinct CDR3 sequences, more than 14% being singletons. This receptor was taken from a woman in her 50s with Graves' ophthalmopathy. Sequenced material: blood. The gene calls are TRBV28 and TRBJ2-1; unclear D gene. Written as DNA, the CDR3 is TGTGCCAGCAGTTTATTAACGGGCCATGAGCAGTTCTTC. Its translation is CASSLLTGHEQFF.